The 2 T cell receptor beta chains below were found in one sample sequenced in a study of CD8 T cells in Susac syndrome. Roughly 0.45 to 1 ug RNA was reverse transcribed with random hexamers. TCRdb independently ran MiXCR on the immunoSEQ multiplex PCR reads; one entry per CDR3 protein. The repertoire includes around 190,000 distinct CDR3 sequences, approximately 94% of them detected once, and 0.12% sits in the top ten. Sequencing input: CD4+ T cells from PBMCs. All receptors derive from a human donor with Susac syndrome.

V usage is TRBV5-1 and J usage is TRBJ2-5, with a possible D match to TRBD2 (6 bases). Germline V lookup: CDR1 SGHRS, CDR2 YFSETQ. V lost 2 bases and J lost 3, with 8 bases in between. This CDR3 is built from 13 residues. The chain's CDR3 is CASSFGGEETQYF. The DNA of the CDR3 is TGCGCCAGCAGCTTTGGAGGGGAAGAGACCCAGTACTTC.

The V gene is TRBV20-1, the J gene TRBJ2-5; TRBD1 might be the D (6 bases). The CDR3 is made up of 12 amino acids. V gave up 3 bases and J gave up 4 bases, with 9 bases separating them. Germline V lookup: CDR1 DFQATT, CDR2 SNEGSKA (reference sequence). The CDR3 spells CSASRGGETQYF. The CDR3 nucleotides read TGCAGTGCTAGTCGAGGGGGAGAGACCCAGTACTTC.